This TCR beta chain comes out of a study of T cells in narcolepsy. For the study at large: Patients with NT1 or NT2 and healthy control donors were enrolled.

As concerns this clone: Its antigen is currently unknown.

Profiling relied on immunoSEQ multiplex PCR, and the TCRdb table lists in-frame clones only, not all of them. The data show fewer than 35,000 clones, with about four fifths seen just once and roughly 0.69% held by the top ten. The germline V and J ends were trimmed by 0 bases and 1 base, with 25 bases remaining between them. The CDR3 covers 21 residues. CDR1 and CDR2 (germline): LGHNA, YNFKEQ. General observations from the study: Autoreactive HCRT-specific and TRIB2-specific clonotypes were marked in same-patient CSF-versus-blood CD4+ comparisons. No autoreactive T cell clone sequences appeared in some memory CD4+ repertoires. Healthy controls reportedly lacked the autoreactive clonotypes serially found in patients' blood.

The receptor was derived from a human donor in good health. The material sequenced was memory (CD45RA-) CD4+ T cells from blood. The V gene is TRBV4-2, the J gene TRBJ2-1; TRBD2 is a possible D gene (7 bases). CDR3: CASSQDWLAENQRGSYNEQFF. The DNA of the CDR3 is TGTGCCAGCAGCCAAGATTGGCTAGCGGAGAATCAAAGGGGGTCCTACAATGAGCAGTTCTTC.